The T cell receptor (beta chain) under discussion was sequenced for a study of shared clonotypes between healthy human individuals. On the study more broadly: Per donor, CD8 memory used one plate, CD8 naive used two, CD4 memory used three and CD4 naive used three.

V lost 6 bases to trimming and J lost 11 bases; unmatched junction nucleotides: 8. The CDR3 has 13 amino acids. The germline gives CDR1 MDHEN, CDR2 SYDVKM. There were only Caucasian adults among the donors, and all lived in Nashville, Tennessee. Once extracted for a subset, genomic DNA was divided evenly among several immunoSEQ plates. Replicate PCRs run on sorted subsets employed roughly 180 ng DNA, roughly 30,000 T cell genomes. Assay: immunoSEQ multiplex PCR; the TCRdb copy retains only in-frame clones and omits some. Of roughly 1.5 million clones in the sample, around 98% were seen once. The receptor was derived from a man aged 25-40 years in good health. The chain links TRBV28 to TRBJ1-2; 11 bases align to TRBD1. Input material: naive CD4+ T cells sorted from blood. The subset is: CD45RA+ positively selected. CDR3 DNA: TGTGCCAGCAGATTGGGGACAGGGGGGTTATACACCTTC. Residues: CASRLGTGGLYTF.